These 26 T cell receptor beta chains were all obtained from the same sample, sequenced in a study of blood T cell repertoires in COVID-19 (TCRdb year 2020). Library construction relied on the immunoSEQ multiplex PCR assay. In TCRdb, the immuneACCESS table is reduced to in-frame sequences with V and J assigned. These tables do not hold every clone; where another copy was compared, an unresolved V gene accounts for under half, and the others remain unexplained. The sample includes 60,000 to 70,000 clones, with about 76% observed a single time. About 47% of the sample is in the top ten clones. Sequences were obtained from peripheral blood. These receptors all come from a woman of 80 years or more with acute or convalescent COVID-19.

The chain has TRBV29-1 and TRBJ2-1; 7 bases fit TRBD1. CDR1 is SQVTM, CDR2 ANQGSEA, per germline. This CDR3 contains 12 residues. With V trimmed by 3 bases and J by 12 bases, 8 bases remained unmatched. CDR3 sequence reads: CSVDAWGQRQFF. The CDR3 region has the DNA TGCAGCGTTGATGCGTGGGGACAGCGGCAGTTCTTC.

In its sample, this clone was seen once. This rearrangement joins TRBV28 to TRBJ2-5; TRBD2 aligns across 8 bases. The CDR3 contains 16 residues. The V gene's germline CDR1 is MDHEN and CDR2 SYDVKM. V trimming: 7 bases; J trimming: 2 bases; junction bases outside the gene matches: 12. CDR3 protein: CASKRSGSGRQETQYF. The CDR3 DNA follows: TGTGCCAGCAAACGCAGCGGGAGTGGTCGGCAAGAGACCCAGTACTTC.

The V and J genes are TRBV6-5 and TRBJ2-1; 8 bases agree with TRBD2. The germline gives CDR1 MNHEY, CDR2 SVGAGI. This CDR3 comprises 16 residues. V trimming: 2 bases; J trimming: 8 bases; junction bases outside the gene matches: 11. CDR3 DNA sequence: TGTGCCAGCAGTTACCGCCGGCCTAGCGGGCGTCATGAGCAGTTCTTC. Its translation is CASSYRRPSGRHEQFF.

The rearrangement joins TRBV28 to TRBJ2-5; no definite D call. The CDR3 spans 14 residues. CDR1 is MDHEN and CDR2 is SYDVKM in the germline V gene. Trimming removed 8 bases at V and 2 bases at J, with 15 bases between. CDR3 sequence: CASGEPALQETQYF. For the CDR3, the DNA is TGTGCCAGCGGTGAACCAGCGCTACAAGAGACCCAGTACTTC.

This clone has a count of ten or more. The chain employs TRBV24-1 and TRBJ1-1; 7 bases are shared with TRBD1. Germline CDR1 reads KGHDR; CDR2 reads SFDVKD. There are 13 residues in the CDR3. Losses at the gene ends were 0 bases for V and 11 bases for J; bases not matched to a gene: 5. The CDR3 nucleotides read TGTGCCACCAGTGATTTGAGGGGGCAAGGGGCTTTCTTT. Protein product: CATSDLRGQGAFF.

V and J are TRBV19 and TRBJ2-2, with a tentative D call TRBD2 (5 bases). Trimming took 3 bases from V and 6 from J, leaving 14 bases between them. This CDR3 has 15 amino acids. CDR1 and CDR2 from the germline V gene are LNHDA and SQIVND (reference sequence). For the CDR3, the DNA is TGTGCCAGTAGTATTATCGGAGTCGGGGCCGGGGAGCTGTTTTTT. Translation gives CASSIIGVGAGELFF.

The J gene is TRBJ1-6, the V gene TRBV6-1, with 8 nucleotides matching TRBD1. The CDR3 sequence is 17 residues long. CDR1 is MNHNS, CDR2 SASEGT, per germline. Trimming at V came to 3 bases and at J to 4 bases, leaving 8 bases not matched to a gene. CDR3 bases: TGTGCCAGCAGTGATAGACAGCAGGGGGCGTATAATTCACCCCTCCACTTT. This encodes CASSDRQQGAYNSPLHF.

The genes are TRBV27 and TRBJ1-5; a possible D gene is TRBD1 (6 bases). This CDR3 has 14 residues. CDR1 is MNHEY, CDR2 SMNVEV, per germline (reference sequence). V was trimmed by 6 bases and J by 7 bases, leaving 16 bases between them. The CDR3 loop is CASRGAGDGQPQHF. The CDR3 DNA reads TGTGCCAGCAGGGGCGCAGGGGACGGGCAGCCCCAGCATTTT.

The chain combines TRBV24-1 with TRBJ2-1, with TRBD2 matching over 13 bases. Trimming removed 5 bases from V and 4 bases from J; junction bases left unmatched: 7. The CDR3 is made up of 17 amino acids. Germline V gene data show CDR1 as KGHDR and CDR2 as SFDVKD. For the CDR3, the DNA is TGTGCCACCAGTGGGACTAGCGGGAGTACGTTATACAATGAGCAGTTCTTC. Translating it yields CATSGTSGSTLYNEQFF.

This chain links TRBV6-5 with TRBJ2-1; TRBD1 is a possible D gene (6 bases). CDR3 length: 15 residues. V shed 6 bases and J shed 1 base, with 13 bases lying between them. The germline gives CDR1 MNHEY, CDR2 SVGAGI. The CDR3 nucleotides are TGTGCCAGCAGACCCAGGGGATTTTCCTACAATGAGCAGTTCTTC. Translating it yields CASRPRGFSYNEQFF.

The chain recombines TRBV20-1 with TRBJ1-6, with 7 nucleotides matching TRBD1. With V trimmed by 3 bases and J by 12 bases, 17 bases remained unmatched. The CDR3 spans 16 residues. Germline V CDR1 and CDR2: DFQATT, SNEGSKA (reference sequence). The CDR3 DNA reads TGCAGTGCTAGTTCACGGTCAGGGGGTACGCCAGGACCCCTCCACTTT. Residues: CSASSRSGGTPGPLHF.

The chain links TRBV2 to TRBJ1-2, with TRBD1 matching 10 bases. This CDR3 is 15 amino acids long. Unmatched junction bases numbered 8, after V lost 2 bases and J lost 8 bases. Per the germline V gene, CDR1 is SNHLY and CDR2 is FYNNEI. CDR3 nucleotides: TGTGCCAGCAGTGAATCCCGGGACAGGGGTTCCGGCTACACCTTC. It translates to CASSESRDRGSGYTF.

This clone is deemed medium-sized. In nucleotides, the CDR3 is TGCGCCAGCAGTTCCCAGGGGGGCACTGGAAACACCATATATTTT. Translation gives CASSSQGGTGNTIYF. V gene TRBV5-1 combines with J gene TRBJ1-3; 7 positions match TRBD1. The length of the CDR3 is 15 residues. Trimming cost V 5 bases and J 2 bases; bases outside gene matches: 7. Germline V lookup: CDR1 SGHRS, CDR2 YFSETQ.

This CDR3 is CSVSSRDRSETF. CDR3 nucleotides: TGCAGCGTCTCTTCCCGGGACAGGAGCGAGACCTTC. This rearrangement joins TRBV29-1 to TRBJ1-2; 8 positions agree with TRBD1. J gave up 14 bases and V 6 bases, and 14 bases lay outside the gene matches. CDR1 and CDR2 (germline): SQVTM, ANQGSEA. The CDR3 length is 12 residues.

The CDR3 nucleotides read TGTGCCACCAGCAGAGATCAGGGGGCAGGGTCACCCCTCCACTTT. Protein: CATSRDQGAGSPLHF. The J gene is TRBJ1-6, the V gene TRBV15, with TRBD1 matching over 8 bases. V trimming: 0 bases; J trimming: 10 bases; junction bases outside the gene matches: 5. The CDR3 is 15 amino acids. The germline V gene encodes CDR1 LNHNV and CDR2 YYDKDF (reference sequence).

The J gene is TRBJ1-1, the V gene TRBV7-9; unclear D gene. The germline V and J ends were trimmed by 6 bases and 2 bases, with 16 bases remaining between them. CDR3 length: 15 residues. The germline CDR1 and CDR2 sequences are SEHNR and FQNEAQ (reference sequence). The CDR3 spells CASSLLGHSNTEAFF. As DNA, the CDR3 is TGTGCCAGCAGTTTGCTGGGCCATTCAAACACTGAAGCTTTCTTT.

The chain employs TRBV30 and TRBJ2-3, with 9 bases identical to TRBD1. After removal of 1 base from V and 9 bases from J, the junction contained 5 bases not matched to a gene. This CDR3 has 13 amino acids. Per germline, CDR1 GTSNPN and CDR2 SVGIG (reference sequence). CDR3 coding DNA: TGTGCCTGGAGTGGGATGACAGGGGGAACGCAGTATTTT. Its protein is CAWSGMTGGTQYF.

J is TRBJ1-1 and V is TRBV19; a possible D gene is TRBD1 (6 bases). Germline lookup yields CDR1 LNHDA and CDR2 SQIVND (reference sequence). The germline V and J ends were trimmed by 5 bases and 1 base, with 17 bases remaining between them. The CDR3 loop spans 16 amino acids. Written as DNA, the CDR3 is TGTGCCAGTAGTCCAAACAGGGTAAGGGGGAACACTGAAGCTTTCTTT. Translated: CASSPNRVRGNTEAFF.

This chain links TRBV30 with TRBJ1-5; 8 bases map to TRBD1. V shed 2 bases and J 0 bases; nucleotides not matched to a gene: 9. The germline V gene has CDR1 GTSNPN and CDR2 SVGIG (reference sequence). The CDR3 is made up of 17 amino acids. The CDR3, as DNA: TGTGCCTGGAGTTCTAAGCAGGGGGCGTATAGCAATCAGCCCCAGCATTTT. Translated, it gives CAWSSKQGAYSNQPQHF.

This clone turned up a few times. The J gene is TRBJ1-4, the V gene TRBV4-1, with 8 bases lining up with TRBD1. V lost 1 base and J lost 3; bases outside the gene matches: 4. The CDR3 spans 16 residues. CDR1 MGHRA and CDR2 YSYEKL come from the germline V gene. The chain's CDR3 is CASSQGGQVSNEKLFF. Here the CDR3 DNA reads TGCGCCAGCAGCCAAGGGGGACAGGTCTCTAATGAAAAACTGTTTTTT.

The genes are TRBV27 and TRBJ2-5, with 8 bases aligning to TRBD2. The CDR3 spans 19 residues. J gave up 4 bases and V 5 bases, and 21 bases lay outside the gene matches. Germline CDR1 MNHEY, CDR2 SMNVEV (reference sequence). DNA for the CDR3: TGTGCCAGCAGTCTCCTGATTGATAGCGGGAAAATCCGGATAGAGACCCAGTACTTC. This translates into CASSLLIDSGKIRIETQYF.

The gene calls are TRBV5-1 and TRBJ1-2, with D possibly matching TRBD1 (6 bases). CDR3 size: 13 residues. Trimming cost V 4 bases and J 7 bases, with 14 bases left between them. CDR1 is SGHRS, CDR2 YFSETQ, per germline. CDR3 region: CASSPQGRVGYTF. The CDR3 nucleotides are TGCGCCAGCAGCCCCCAGGGGCGCGTTGGCTACACCTTC.

For the CDR3, the DNA is TGTGCCAGCAGCCAAGGACTAGCGGGAGGGGAAGAGACCCAGTACTTC. It specifies CASSQGLAGGEETQYF. V and J are TRBV4-2 and TRBJ2-5; 14 bases match TRBD2. Trimming took 1 base from V and 3 from J; bases not matched to a gene: 1. This CDR3 is 16 amino acids long. Germline V gene lookup returns CDR1 LGHNA and CDR2 YNFKEQ.

The table lists this clone with a count of one. The chain carries TRBV12-3 or TRBV12-4 and TRBJ1-2; D may be TRBD1 (5 bases). With 1 base removed from V and 8 bases from J, the gap between germline ends came to 11 bases. The CDR3 totals 13 residues. CDR3 DNA sequence: TGTGCCAGCAGTTTAGACCTGAACAGGGGCTACACCTTC. Translated: CASSLDLNRGYTF.

The chain employs TRBV5-6 and TRBJ2-7; TRBD2 might be the D (5 bases). The ends were cut back, 4 bases at V and 8 bases at J, with 10 bases in the middle. The CDR3 has 11 residues. CDR1 SGHDT and CDR2 YYEEEE come from the germline V gene. The CDR3 loop is CASSIGLQQYF. DNA for the CDR3: TGTGCCAGCAGCATAGGACTCCAGCAGTACTTC.

The chain is built from TRBV3-1 (or the pseudogene TRBV3-2) and TRBJ2-7; maybe TRBD1 (5 bases). Trimming removed 10 bases from V and 5 bases from J, with 18 bases in between. The CDR3 has 13 residues. CDR1 is LGHDT, CDR2 YNNKEL, per germline (reference sequence). The CDR3: CATQGPGYNEQYF. In nucleotides, the CDR3 is TGTGCCACCCAAGGCCCAGGGTACAACGAGCAGTACTTC.